These 14 T cell receptor beta chains share one sample of origin, sequenced in a study of OX40 agonist ivuxolimab in advanced cancers. Only in-frame clones appear in the TCRdb table, and some are missing; sequencing was by immunoSEQ multiplex PCR. The sample includes around 72,000 clones, 70% to 90% of them seen just once. The sequencing here drew on CD4+ or CD8+ T cells sorted from blood, taken in a trial of the OX40 agonist ivuxolimab. These receptors originate from an adult with an advanced solid tumor such as melanoma, head and neck, liver or kidney cancer.

This sequence joins TRBV28 and TRBJ2-7; no definite D call. The CDR3 length is 14 residues. V lost 3 bases to trimming and J lost 1 base, with 10 bases between them. Germline values: CDR1 MDHEN, CDR2 SYDVKM. The CDR3 sequence is CASSFQGVSYEQYF. In DNA form, the CDR3 reads TGTGCCAGCAGTTTTCAAGGAGTATCCTACGAGCAGTACTTC.

This clone was seen a handful of times. The J gene is TRBJ2-5, the V gene TRBV7-2, with D hard to call. Germline V gene data show CDR1 as SGHTA and CDR2 as FQGNSA. The V gene lost 5 bases and the J gene lost 5 bases, with 12 bases spanning the gap. The CDR3 extends over 13 amino acids. The chain's CDR3 is CASSARTAETQYF. The CDR3 DNA sequence: TGTGCCAGCAGCGCGCGGACGGCCGAGACCCAGTACTTC.

Only one count was recorded for this clone. The CDR3 DNA follows: TGTGCCAGCAGTTTAAAGGGGGCCAATGGCTACACCTTC. It yields the protein CASSLKGANGYTF. The V call is TRBV28, the J call TRBJ1-2; 7 bases are shared with TRBD1. CDR1 and CDR2 (germline): MDHEN, SYDVKM. Germline trimming cut 2 bases from V and 6 bases from J; bases unmatched to any gene: 3. The CDR3 length is 13 residues.

The CDR3 DNA follows: TGTGCCAGCTCACCAAACGGGATGGGAGAGACCCAGTACTTC. This translates into CASSPNGMGETQYF. V usage is TRBV18 and J usage is TRBJ2-5; the D gene is possibly TRBD2 (5 bases). Trimming left V 2 bases short and J 4 bases short, with 11 bases between. Germline lookup yields CDR1 KGHSH and CDR2 LQKENI. CDR3 length: 14 residues. Filled out from reference TRBV18 and TRBJ2-5, the complete variable domain reads NAGVMQNPRHLVRRRGQEARLRCSPMKGHSHVYWYRQLPEEGLKFMVYLQKENIIDESGMPKERFSAEFPKEGPSILRIQQVVRGDSAAYFCASSPNGMGETQYFGPGTRLLVL.

V usage is TRBV14 and J usage is TRBJ1-1; D is uncertain. The length of the CDR3 is 12 residues. Trimming took off 0 bases at V and 11 bases at J, with 10 bases between the two ends. Germline-derived CDR1 and CDR2 are SGHDN and FVKESK. In DNA, the CDR3 is TGTGCCAGCAGCCAAGACCGCCTGGGGGCTTTCTTT. Translating it yields CASSQDRLGAFF.

This chain links TRBV2 with TRBJ2-7; D ambiguous. The germline gives CDR1 SNHLY, CDR2 FYNNEI. V lost 6 bases, J lost 2 bases, and 11 bases lay in between. CDR3 length equals 13 residues. The CDR3 protein is CASSPVTPYEQYF. The CDR3 DNA sequence: TGTGCCAGCAGCCCAGTAACTCCCTACGAGCAGTACTTC. Drawing the rest from reference TRBV2 and TRBJ2-7, the complete variable domain is EPEVTQTPSHQVTQMGQEVILRCVPISNHLYFYWYRQILGQKVEFLVSFYNNEISEKSEIFDDQFSVERPDGSNFTLKIRSTKLEDSAMYFCASSPVTPYEQYFGPGTRLTVT.

The genes are TRBV5-6 and TRBJ1-4; D possibly corresponds to TRBD1 (5 bases). This CDR3 is built from 16 residues. Trimming removed 4 bases from V and 2 bases from J, with 15 bases in between. Germline V CDR1 and CDR2: SGHDT, YYEEEE. In DNA form, the CDR3 reads TGTGCCAGCAGCCAAGCCAACCGGGGGACTAATGAAAAACTGTTTTTT. The encoded protein is CASSQANRGTNEKLFF.

Turning to this clone: The same CDR3 is also encoded by other DNA sequences in this sample. The chain employs TRBV6-5 and TRBJ2-7, with 7 bases matching TRBD1. Per the germline V gene, CDR1 is MNHEY and CDR2 is SVGAGI. Trimming removed 8 bases from V and 4 bases from J; junction bases left unmatched: 2. This CDR3 has 11 residues. The CDR3 nucleotides are TGTGCCAGCCGACAGGGTTACGAGCAGTACTTC. Protein product: CASRQGYEQYF.

In DNA, the CDR3 is TGTGCCAGTCAACGACAGGGGCGTTCAAGCAATCAGCCCCAGCATTTT. This translates into CASQRQGRSSNQPQHF. The gene calls are TRBV19 and TRBJ1-5; TRBD1 matches 8 bases. V lost 8 bases, J lost 1 base, and 10 bases stayed unmatched. CDR3 size: 16 residues. CDR1 is LNHDA, CDR2 SQIVND, per germline (reference sequence).

V and J are TRBV19 and TRBJ1-1, with D perhaps TRBD1 (5 bases). Germline values: CDR1 LNHDA, CDR2 SQIVND (reference sequence). This CDR3 contains 14 residues. Trimming took 7 bases from V and 0 from J, leaving 12 bases between them. The CDR3 DNA follows: TGTGCCAGTACGCGGGGGACCATGAACACTGAAGCTTTCTTT. This gives the protein CASTRGTMNTEAFF.

J is TRBJ2-7 and V is TRBV28, with 11 bases matching TRBD1. Trimming at V came to 8 bases and at J to 9 bases, leaving 9 bases not matched to a gene. Germline CDR1 reads MDHEN; CDR2 reads SYDVKM. The CDR3 spans 13 residues. CDR3 sequence: CASHPGTGGGQYF. DNA for the CDR3: TGTGCCAGCCACCCGGGGACAGGGGGTGGGCAGTACTTC.

The genes are TRBV10-2 and TRBJ2-5; possibly TRBD1 for D (5 bases). The V end lost 9 bases, the J end lost 5 bases, and 13 bases lay between the germline ends. From germline, CDR1 is WSHSY and CDR2 SAAADI. The CDR3 spans 12 residues. The DNA for the CDR3 is TGCGCCAGTTCAAACGCAGGGGAGACCCAGTACTTC. Its protein is CASSNAGETQYF.

This CDR3 is CASSFEGARGYTF. The DNA for the CDR3 is TGTGCCAGCAGCTTCGAGGGCGCTCGGGGCTACACCTTC. J is TRBJ1-2 and V is TRBV5-4; D remains ambiguous. CDR1 and CDR2 from the germline V gene are SGHNT and YYREEE (reference sequence). Trimming left V 2 bases short and J 8 bases short, with 13 bases between. The CDR3 consists of 13 residues.

This clone was seen a single time. The V gene is TRBV5-1, the J gene TRBJ2-3; D is possibly TRBD2 (6 bases). V was pared by 1 base and J by 0 bases, with 15 bases between. This CDR3 region has 17 residues. The germline V gene encodes CDR1 SGHRS and CDR2 YFSETQ. The CDR3 protein is CASSLSGSSGSTDTQYF. CDR3 coding DNA: TGCGCCAGCAGCTTGTCTGGGAGTAGCGGAAGCACAGATACGCAGTATTTT.